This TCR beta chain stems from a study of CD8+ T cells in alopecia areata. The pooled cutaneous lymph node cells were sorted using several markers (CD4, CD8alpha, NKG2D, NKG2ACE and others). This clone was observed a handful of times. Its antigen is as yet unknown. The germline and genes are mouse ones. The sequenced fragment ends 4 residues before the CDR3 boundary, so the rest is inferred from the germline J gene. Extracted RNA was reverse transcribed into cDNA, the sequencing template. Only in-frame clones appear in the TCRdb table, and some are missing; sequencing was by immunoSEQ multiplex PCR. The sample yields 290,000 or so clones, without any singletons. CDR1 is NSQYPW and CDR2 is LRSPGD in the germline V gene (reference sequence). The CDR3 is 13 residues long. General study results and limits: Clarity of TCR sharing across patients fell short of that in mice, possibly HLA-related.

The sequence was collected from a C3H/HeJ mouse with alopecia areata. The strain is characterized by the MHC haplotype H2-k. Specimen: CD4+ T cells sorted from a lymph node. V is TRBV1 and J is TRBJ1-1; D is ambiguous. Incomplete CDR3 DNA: TGCACCTGCAGTGCAGAAGGCAGGACA. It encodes CTCSAEGRT. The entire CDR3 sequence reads CTCSAEGRTEVFF.